A single TCR beta chain is shown here with its context. The source of the sample is a study of blood T cell repertoires in COVID-19. About the study: Sources were T cells, B-cell-depleted T cells, or PBMCs; the material itself was cDNA or gDNA.

This table comes from immunoSEQ multiplex PCR, and its TCRdb copy is limited to in-frame clones, with some not included. The table records about 400,000 clones, about 85% of them present only once. The CDR3 is 17 amino acids. Germline V CDR1 and CDR2: LNHDA, SQIVND (reference sequence). With 7 bases clipped from V and 0 bases from J, the junction kept 8 bases outside the gene matches. The chain uses TRBV19 and TRBJ2-3; 12 positions agree with TRBD2. The receptor comes from a woman younger than 30 with acute COVID-19. What was sequenced was PBMCs or T cells enriched from blood (not recorded which). For the CDR3, the DNA is TGTGCCAGTACTCGACTAGCGGGGGCCGGGAGCACAGATACGCAGTATTTT. Translating gives CASTRLAGAGSTDTQYF.